These T cell receptor beta chains were read from a single sample in a study of OX40 agonist ivuxolimab in advanced cancers. Using immunoSEQ multiplex PCR, the repertoire was profiled, and TCRdb retains in-frame clones only, with some absent. The repertoire holds approximately 100,000 clones, with 90% as singletons. The sample consisted of CD4+ or CD8+ T cells sorted from blood, taken in a trial of the OX40 agonist ivuxolimab. The origin of the receptors is an adult with an advanced solid tumor such as melanoma, head and neck, liver or kidney cancer. The CDR3 runs from the conserved cysteine through the conserved F or W. Each record gives: V gene, J gene, D gene, CDR3 protein. A D gene is named only where the DNA matches it firmly.

>TRBV11-3|TRBJ2-2|TRBD2
CASSLDQRERGELFF
>TRBV7-9|TRBJ2-1|TRBD2
CASSLALAGSYNEQFF
>TRBV5-1|TRBJ1-3|.
CASSEGLSAGNTIYF
>TRBV2|TRBJ2-2|TRBD2
CASSERGQRGGELFF
>TRBV5-1|TRBJ2-5|.
CASSSTGVQETQYF
>TRBV9|TRBJ1-2|.
CASSVGRNYGYTF
>TRBV10-3|TRBJ2-1|TRBD2
CAISGNSGTRAYNEQFF
>TRBV5-1|TRBJ2-7|TRBD2
CASSLSERETGEQYF
>TRBV7-9|TRBJ2-7|.
CASEDSYEQYF
>TRBV7-9|TRBJ2-3|TRBD1
CASSLPRTGEADTQYF
>TRBV11-1|TRBJ2-5|TRBD1
CASSLRVVTGGAGETQYF
>TRBV2|TRBJ1-5|.
CASSGRQANQPQHF
>TRBV23-1|TRBJ1-4|TRBD1
CAGYRGPNRGREPNEKLFF
>TRBV7-7|TRBJ2-5|TRBD2
CASSRLAGLQETQYF
>TRBV6-5|.|.
CASSATVLHSYEQYF
>TRBV7-2|TRBJ2-1|TRBD1
CASSLLGQGEEQFF
>TRBV6-6|TRBJ1-4|.
CASSPKPTGLGEKLFF
>TRBV11-1|TRBJ1-2|.
CASRPTEAYGYTF
>TRBV5-1|TRBJ2-5|.
CASSLEGSETQYF
>TRBV5-1|TRBJ2-7|.
CASSLETGVRGEQYF
>TRBV6-6|TRBJ1-1|.
CASSYSGDGTEAFF
>TRBV5-6|TRBJ2-1|TRBD2
CASSQGLADPLPYNEQFF
>TRBV7-9|TRBJ2-7|TRBD2
CASSLGAGVLVEQYF
>TRBV7-2|TRBJ2-7|TRBD2
CASVLAGGYEQYF
>TRBV28|TRBJ1-2|.
CASSLSPNYGYTF
>TRBV27|TRBJ2-7|.
CASSLLDGGPYEQYF
>TRBV29-1|TRBJ2-7|.
CSVGEGSSYEQYF
>TRBV6-1|TRBJ2-7|TRBD1
CASSDTGGPYEQYF
>TRBV28|TRBJ2-1|TRBD2
CASSLASSGRGEQFF
>TRBV19|TRBJ2-6|TRBD1
CASSPGTAFSGANVLTF
>TRBV18|TRBJ2-3|.
CASSQPGWEDTQYF
>TRBV7-9|TRBJ2-1|.
CASSPNRQPYNEQFF
>TRBV19|TRBJ1-1|.
CASQRRGEGNTEAFF
>TRBV6-1|TRBJ2-5|.
CASSAGVEETQYF
>TRBV5-4|TRBJ2-1|.
CASSLNAQNNEQFF
>TRBV21-1|TRBJ1-1|.
CASSKIERDNTEAFF
>TRBV5-1|.|.
CASSLDPVSSYEQYF
>TRBV7-6|TRBJ2-5|.
CASSSGARGQETQYF
>TRBV30|TRBJ2-1|.
CAWGSGAYNEQFF
>TRBV6-5|TRBJ1-5|.
CASSYPVDSRNQPQHF
>TRBV30|TRBJ2-5|TRBD1
CAWSSSGTVTSKTQYF
>TRBV28|TRBJ2-1|.
CASSLSPTFSHLRDNEQFF
>TRBV30|TRBJ2-7|TRBD1
CAWSGNRGLYEQYF
>TRBV28|TRBJ1-2|.
CASSLWDSYTF
>TRBV18|TRBJ2-5|.
CASSPRGGSETQYF
>TRBV5-1|TRBJ2-1|TRBD2
CASSRTSGIYNEQFF
>TRBV7-9|TRBJ1-2|TRBD1
CASSSREQGARGYTF
>TRBV7-3|TRBJ2-1|TRBD1
CASHKRTGGHNLNNEQFF
>TRBV2|TRBJ2-3|TRBD2
CASTGGLAVFTDTQYF
>TRBV9|TRBJ2-7|TRBD2
CASSGTSGREGEQYF
>TRBV11-1|TRBJ2-6|.
CASSLGVIRGSGANVLTF
>TRBV7-6|TRBJ2-7|.
CASSLMAGTSYEQYF
>TRBV19|TRBJ2-2|TRBD2
CASRTGTSGSQYHTGELFF
>TRBV30|TRBJ2-2|.
CAWSRPSGVTGELFF
>TRBV7-3|TRBJ2-5|TRBD1
CASSPPRDRIGETQYF